This TCR beta chain appears in the sequencing data of a study of blood T cell repertoires in COVID-19. Across the study: PBMCs, B-cell-depleted T cells, or T cells were the source of the cDNA or gDNA that made up the material.

Study members were between roughly 18 and 90 years old and lived in 20 to 30 US regions. This CDR3 has 14 residues. The germline V gene encodes CDR1 SGHRS and CDR2 YFSETQ. V lost 4 bases to trimming and J lost 3 bases, with 13 bases between them. This clone showed up just a few times. Produced via immunoSEQ multiplex PCR; TCRdb's table is partial and in-frame only. This table has fewer than 200,000 clones, approximately 87% appearing once. The sequencing sample was made of PBMCs or T cells enriched from blood (not recorded which). V is TRBV5-1 and J is TRBJ2-5, with D maybe TRBD1 (5 bases). This clonotype was sampled from a woman between 50 and 59 years old who had recovered from COVID-19. CDR3 in amino acids: CASSLFSGKETQYF. The CDR3 bases are TGCGCCAGCAGCCTCTTCTCAGGGAAAGAGACCCAGTACTTC.